A single TCR beta chain is shown here with its context. Its target is not known. These data are taken from a study of regulatory T cells in long-lasting Graves disease. General study results and limits: Relative to newly diagnosed Graves' patients, persistent ones had lower TCR diversity. With persistent disease, TRBV28, TRBJ1-2 and TRBJ2-5 were the favored segments.

This CDR3 has 19 amino acids. The J segment lost 4 bases and the V segment lost 5 bases, leaving 22 bases of the junction unmatched. The germline V gene has CDR1 MNHEY and CDR2 SVGEGT. Time point specified: persistent/refractory GD, antithyroid drugs over 5 years with positive TRAb. The TCR library was made from RNA that had been extracted from PBMCs in TRIzol. Patients with Graves' disease were diagnosed by American Thyroid Association guidelines. Building of the TCR beta libraries involved iRepertoire HTBI primers and Arm-PCR of CDR3 regions. Using its own MiXCR run on the multiplex PCR reads, TCRdb lists one record per CDR3 protein. The sample lists hundreds of thousands of distinct CDR3 sequences, around 30% occurring once.

The source material was peripheral blood mononuclear cells (PBMCs), sampled when the disease was refractory, from a patient treated with antithyroid drugs. The rearrangement uses TRBV6-2 or TRBV6-3 and TRBJ1-2; TRBD1 agrees at 7 bases. The sequence derives from a female donor with Graves disease. The CDR3 here is CASSERQGTPRYNLYGYTF. As DNA, the CDR3 is TGTGCCAGCAGTGAGAGACAGGGAACCCCACGGTACAACCTCTATGGCTACACCTTC.